The 2 T cell receptor beta chains below were found in one sample sequenced in a study of blood T cells in healthy people across ages. A sample-barcoded 5' primer and a J-beta primer mix were used in a second PCR of roughly 6 to 11 cycles. MiXCR, run by TCRdb on the 5' RACE reads, gives a single entry per CDR3 protein. Of 1.5 million to 2 million distinct CDR3 sequences in the sample, around 42% were seen once. Source material: blood. These receptors were collected from a human donor in good health.

This clonotype occurred once. The chain couples TRBV29-1 to TRBJ2-4; TRBD1 might be the D (5 bases). Judging by the DNA end, TRBJ2-5 fits better; the J call may be wrong. The length of the CDR3 is 12 residues. Germline V gene sequence: CDR1 SQVTM, CDR2 ANQGSEA. The CDR3 region is CSGEQAQETQYF. The CDR3 coding sequence is TGCAGCGGAGAACAGGCGCAAGAGACCCAGTACTTC.

This chain links TRBV19 with TRBJ2-7, with 12 bases that match TRBD1. The CDR3 totals 17 residues. V shed 1 base and J 4 bases; nucleotides not matched to a gene: 8. Germline loops: CDR1 LNHDA, CDR2 SQIVND (reference sequence). As DNA, the CDR3 is TGTGCCAGTAGTATAGCGCCCCTGGGACAGGGGGCGTACGAGCAGTACTTC. This codes for CASSIAPLGQGAYEQYF.